A selection of T cell receptor beta chains follows, all from one sample in a study of ipilimumab plus nivolumab after autologous stem cell transplantation. The table came from immunoSEQ multiplex PCR; TCRdb's copy has only in-frame clones and leaves some out. The table shows approximately 84,000 clones, with about 83% occurring only once. Specimen: PBMCs, collected in a trial of ipilimumab plus nivolumab as post-transplant consolidation. Every receptor here comes from a male donor with diffuse large B-cell lymphoma. Both conserved end residues are part of each CDR3. A D gene is named only where the DNA matches it firmly. Size is omitted from some rows. Given values are once, few, many or a class for expanded clones.

size	length	V	J	D	DNA	CDR3
once	15	TRBV11-2	TRBJ1-1	TRBD1	TGTGCCAGCAGCCGGGACAGGGCTGTGGGCACTGAAGCTTTCTTT	CASSRDRAVGTEAFF
.	13	TRBV21-1	TRBJ2-7	.	TGTGCCAGCAGCAAAGCGGAGGACAACGAGCAGTACTTC	CASSKAEDNEQYF
.	14	TRBV19	TRBJ1-1	.	TGTGCCAGTAGTCCAACGACACCAGGGGCTGAAGCTTTCTTT	CASSPTTPGAEAFF
few	16	TRBV27	TRBJ1-1	.	TGTGCCAGCAGTTTATCTAGGGTCAGGGTGAACACTGAAGCTTTCTTT	CASSLSRVRVNTEAFF
.	14	TRBV7-9	TRBJ2-1	.	TGTGCCAGCAGCTTGGGAGGCGACCACAATGAGCAGTTCTTC	CASSLGGDHNEQFF
.	15	TRBV5-1	TRBJ2-3	TRBD1	TGCGCCAGCAGCTTAACAGGGGGCCCCACAGATACGCAGTATTTT	CASSLTGGPTDTQYF
.	13	TRBV5-1	TRBJ1-1	TRBD1	TGCGCCAGCAGCTCGCCGGGACAGGCTGAAGCTTTCTTT	CASSSPGQAEAFF
.	15	TRBV5-4	TRBJ1-3	.	TGTGCCAGCACCGAGGGCTCGAGCTCTGGAAACACCATATATTTT	CASTEGSSSGNTIYF
.	17	TRBV18	TRBJ1-1	TRBD1	TGTGCCAGCTCACCACCGGGACAGGCGACGTCGATGACTGAAGCTTTCTTT	CASSPPGQATSMTEAFF
.	15	TRBV5-4	TRBJ2-7	.	TGTGCCAGCAGCCCCCGGGGGCTTAGCTCCTACGAGCAGTACTTC	CASSPRGLSSYEQYF
.	16	TRBV7-2	TRBJ1-3	.	TGTGCCAGCAGCGTCCACCCCGGGCCTGAGCGAAACACCATATATTTT	CASSVHPGPERNTIYF
.	16	TRBV5-1	TRBJ1-2	.	TGCGCCAGCAGCTTCCTACCTGGGACCTCTAACTATGGCTACACCTTC	CASSFLPGTSNYGYTF
.	15	TRBV6-1	TRBJ1-1	.	TGTGCCAGCAGGCAGGCTCCACTCCTGAACACTGAAGCTTTCTTT	CASRQAPLLNTEAFF
.	17	TRBV7-2	TRBJ2-1	TRBD2	TGTGCCAGCAACATAGCGGGGGGGCCAGGGTCCTACAATGAGCAGTTCTTC	CASNIAGGPGSYNEQFF
.	12	TRBV6-6	TRBJ1-5	.	TGTGCCAGCAGTTACTCGAGCCAGCCCCAGCATTTT	CASSYSSQPQHF
few	14	TRBV7-9	TRBJ1-4	.	TGTGCCAGCAGCTCTCTACCGGTAAATGAAAAACTGTTTTTT	CASSSLPVNEKLFF
.	16	TRBV15	TRBJ1-1	.	TGTGCCACCACCAAGGCCGCAGGGAGAACAAACACTGAAGCTTTCTTT	CATTKAAGRTNTEAFF
.	15	TRBV13	TRBJ1-1	.	TGTGCCAGCAGCTCCAACCGGGTAGCGAACACTGAAGCTTTCTTT	CASSSNRVANTEAFF
.	17	TRBV5-1	TRBJ2-5	TRBD1	TGCGCCAGCAGGACCGGGACAGGGGGCGCTTTGGGAGAGACCCAGTACTTC	CASRTGTGGALGETQYF
.	17	TRBV9	TRBJ2-3	TRBD1	TGTGCCAGCAGCGTAGGACAGGGGGCGCGAGGCACAGATACGCAGTATTTT	CASSVGQGARGTDTQYF
.	20	TRBV1	TRBJ2-2	.	TGCACCAGCAGCCAAGATCGTGGCTGTCGTAGCGGCCACCCGGGCGGGGAGCTGTTTTTT	CTSSQDRGCRSGHPGGELFF
.	15	TRBV10-1	TRBJ1-1	TRBD1	TGCGCCAGCAGTGAGCTCAGGGGGCGGGATACTGAAGCTTTCTTT	CASSELRGRDTEAFF
.	15	TRBV4-2	TRBJ2-1	TRBD2	TGTGCCAGCAGGGGAGGAGCGGGAGAGTACAATGAGCAGTTCTTC	CASRGGAGEYNEQFF
once	16	TRBV7-9	TRBJ1-1	.	TGTGCCAGCAGCTTAGAGGGACTTTTGATAGGCACTGAAGCTTTCTTT	CASSLEGLLIGTEAFF
few	16	TRBV5-6	TRBJ1-1	TRBD1	TGTGCCAGCAGCTGGGGGACAGGGAGGATGAACACTGAAGCTTTCTTT	CASSWGTGRMNTEAFF
.	15	TRBV27	TRBJ2-3	.	TGTGCCAGCTCCAAGGGGCTGCAAGGCACAGATACGCAGTATTTT	CASSKGLQGTDTQYF
.	16	TRBV2	TRBJ2-2	TRBD1	TGTGCCAGCAGTGAGCAGACAGGGCGTCGAACCGGGGAGCTGTTTTTT	CASSEQTGRRTGELFF
.	14	TRBV12-5	TRBJ2-3	.	TGTGCTAGTGCCGAGAACGGGAGCACAGATACGCAGTATTTT	CASAENGSTDTQYF